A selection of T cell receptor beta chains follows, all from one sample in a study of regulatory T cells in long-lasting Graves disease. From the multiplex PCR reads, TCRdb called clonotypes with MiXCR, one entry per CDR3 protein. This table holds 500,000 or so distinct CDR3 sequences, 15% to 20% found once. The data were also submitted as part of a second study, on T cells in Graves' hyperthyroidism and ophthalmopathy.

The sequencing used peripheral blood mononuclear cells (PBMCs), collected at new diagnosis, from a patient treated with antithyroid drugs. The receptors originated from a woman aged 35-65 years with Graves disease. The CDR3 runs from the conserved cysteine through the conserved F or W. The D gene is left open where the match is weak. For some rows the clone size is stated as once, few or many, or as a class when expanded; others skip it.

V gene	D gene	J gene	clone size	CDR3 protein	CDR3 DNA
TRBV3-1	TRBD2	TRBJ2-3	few	CASSPRTGGLGTDTQYF	TGTGCCAGCAGCCCCCGCACCGGGGGACTAGGCACAGATACGCAGTATTTT
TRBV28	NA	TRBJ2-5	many	CASRTGSWDQETQYF	TGTGCCAGCAGGACCGGCTCGTGGGACCAAGAGACCCAGTACTTC
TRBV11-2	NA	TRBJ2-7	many	CASSLDLGGAHEQYF	TGTGCCAGCAGCTTAGATCTCGGGGGTGCACACGAGCAGTACTTC
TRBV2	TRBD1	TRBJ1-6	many	CASGGTGGENSPLHF	TGTGCCAGCGGTGGGACAGGGGGCGAAAATTCACCCCTCCACTTT
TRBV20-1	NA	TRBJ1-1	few	CSATPQKNTEAFF	TGCAGTGCTACCCCTCAAAAGAACACTGAAGCTTTCTTT
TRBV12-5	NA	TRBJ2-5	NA	CASGSRGGTGPLIQETQYF	TGTGCTAGTGGTTCCCGGGGAGGGACAGGTCCCCTTATCCAAGAGACCCAGTACTTC
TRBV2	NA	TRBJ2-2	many	CASKLSGGSNTGELFF	TGTGCCAGCAAGCTAAGCGGAGGGTCGAACACCGGGGAGCTGTTTTTT
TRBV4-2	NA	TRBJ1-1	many	CASSQDWGGNTEAFF	TGTGCCAGCAGCCAAGATTGGGGAGGGAACACTGAAGCTTTCTTT
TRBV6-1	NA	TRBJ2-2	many	CASRGGRTGELFF	TGTGCCAGCAGGGGGGGAAGGACCGGGGAGCTGTTTTTT
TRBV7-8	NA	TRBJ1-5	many	CASSLEAGYIHQPQHF	TGTGCCAGCAGCTTAGAAGCAGGGTACATCCATCAGCCCCAGCATTTT
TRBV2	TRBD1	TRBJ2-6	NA	CASKYDRGSGANVLTF	TGTGCCAGCAAATATGACAGGGGGTCTGGGGCCAACGTCCTGACTTTC
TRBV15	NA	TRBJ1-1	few	CATSGRVGYTEAFF	TGTGCCACCAGCGGCAGAGTGGGTTACACTGAAGCTTTCTTT
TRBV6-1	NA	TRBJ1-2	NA	CASKEGVIPYGYTF	TGTGCCAGCAAAGAGGGAGTCATCCCCTATGGCTACACCTTC
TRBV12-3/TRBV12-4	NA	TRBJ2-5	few	CASSTRGEETQYF	TGTGCCAGCAGTACCAGGGGTGAAGAGACCCAGTACTTC
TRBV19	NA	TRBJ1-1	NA	CASSINVQGGTEAFF	TGTGCCAGTAGTATAAATGTACAGGGAGGTACTGAAGCTTTCTTT
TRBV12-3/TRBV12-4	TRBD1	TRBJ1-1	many	CASSWGGRGSEAFF	TGTGCCAGCAGTTGGGGCGGCAGGGGGTCTGAAGCTTTCTTT